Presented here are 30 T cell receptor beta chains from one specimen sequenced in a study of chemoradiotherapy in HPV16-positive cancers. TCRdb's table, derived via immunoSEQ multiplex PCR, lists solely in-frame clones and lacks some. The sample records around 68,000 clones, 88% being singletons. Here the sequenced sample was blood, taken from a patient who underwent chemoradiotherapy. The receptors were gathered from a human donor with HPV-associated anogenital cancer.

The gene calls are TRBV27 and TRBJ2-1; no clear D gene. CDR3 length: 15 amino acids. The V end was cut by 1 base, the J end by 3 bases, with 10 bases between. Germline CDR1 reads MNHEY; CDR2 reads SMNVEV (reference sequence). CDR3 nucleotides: TGTGCCAGCAGTTTATACCCCCCTTTCTACAATGAGCAGTTCTTC. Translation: CASSLYPPFYNEQFF.

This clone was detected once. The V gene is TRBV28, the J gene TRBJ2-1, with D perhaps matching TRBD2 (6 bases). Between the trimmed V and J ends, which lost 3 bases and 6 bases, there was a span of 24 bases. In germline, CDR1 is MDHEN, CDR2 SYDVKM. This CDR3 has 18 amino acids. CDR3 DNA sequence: TGTGCCAGCAGTTTGTTTCACGGGGGACCGATCGGGGTCAATGAGCAGTTCTTC. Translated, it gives CASSLFHGGPIGVNEQFF.

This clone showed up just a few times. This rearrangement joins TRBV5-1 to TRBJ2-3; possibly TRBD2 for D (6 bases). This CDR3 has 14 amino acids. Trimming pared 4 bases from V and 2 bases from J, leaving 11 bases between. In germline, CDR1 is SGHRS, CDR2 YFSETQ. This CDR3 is CASSGGLHTDTQYF. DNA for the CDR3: TGCGCCAGCAGCGGTGGACTACACACAGATACGCAGTATTTT.

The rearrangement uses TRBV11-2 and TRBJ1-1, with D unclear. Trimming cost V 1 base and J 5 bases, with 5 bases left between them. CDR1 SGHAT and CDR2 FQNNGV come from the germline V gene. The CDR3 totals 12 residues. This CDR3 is CASSLVGTEAFF. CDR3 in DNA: TGTGCCAGCAGCTTAGTAGGGACTGAAGCTTTCTTT.

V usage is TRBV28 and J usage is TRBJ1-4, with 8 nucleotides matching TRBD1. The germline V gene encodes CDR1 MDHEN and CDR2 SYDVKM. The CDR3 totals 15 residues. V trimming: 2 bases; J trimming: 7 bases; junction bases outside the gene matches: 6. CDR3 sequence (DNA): TGTGCCAGCAGTTTACCAGGGGGCACGGTTGAAAAACTGTTTTTT. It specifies CASSLPGGTVEKLFF.

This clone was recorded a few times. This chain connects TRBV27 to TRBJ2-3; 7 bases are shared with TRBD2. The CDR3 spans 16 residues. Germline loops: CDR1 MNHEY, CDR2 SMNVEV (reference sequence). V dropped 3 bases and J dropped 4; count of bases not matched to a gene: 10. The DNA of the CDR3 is TGTGCCAGCAGTTTTTCCGGCGGGAGTATGGCAGATACGCAGTATTTT. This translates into CASSFSGGSMADTQYF.

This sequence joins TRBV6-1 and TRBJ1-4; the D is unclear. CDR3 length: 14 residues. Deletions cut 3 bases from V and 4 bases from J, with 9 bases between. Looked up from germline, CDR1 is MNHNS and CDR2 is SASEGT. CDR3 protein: CASSDRPYNEKLFF. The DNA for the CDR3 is TGTGCCAGCAGTGATAGGCCGTATAATGAAAAACTGTTTTTT.

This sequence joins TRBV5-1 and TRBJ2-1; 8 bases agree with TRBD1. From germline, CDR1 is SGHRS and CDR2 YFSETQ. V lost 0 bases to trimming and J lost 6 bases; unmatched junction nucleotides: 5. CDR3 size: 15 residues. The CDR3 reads CASSLETGGINEQFF. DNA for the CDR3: TGCGCCAGCAGCTTGGAAACAGGGGGTATCAATGAGCAGTTCTTC.

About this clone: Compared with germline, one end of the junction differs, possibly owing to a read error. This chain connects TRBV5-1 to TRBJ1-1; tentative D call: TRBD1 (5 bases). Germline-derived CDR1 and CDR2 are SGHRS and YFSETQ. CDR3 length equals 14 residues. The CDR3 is CASSLEPSVGEELF. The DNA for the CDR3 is TGCGCCAGCAGCTTGGAACCGAGCGTGGGGGAAGAACTCTTT.

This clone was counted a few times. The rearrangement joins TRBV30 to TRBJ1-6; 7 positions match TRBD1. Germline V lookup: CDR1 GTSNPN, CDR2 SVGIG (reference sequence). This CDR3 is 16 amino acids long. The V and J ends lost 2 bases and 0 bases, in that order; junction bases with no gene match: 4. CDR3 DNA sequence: TGTGCCTGGAGTCATTCAGGGGGCTCCTATAATTCACCCCTCCACTTT. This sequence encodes CAWSHSGGSYNSPLHF.

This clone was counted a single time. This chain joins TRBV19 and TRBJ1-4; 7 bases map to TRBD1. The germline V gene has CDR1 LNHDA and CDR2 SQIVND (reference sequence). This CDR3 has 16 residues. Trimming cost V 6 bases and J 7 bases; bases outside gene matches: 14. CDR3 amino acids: CASSPGRQGIGEKLFF. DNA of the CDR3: TGTGCCAGTAGCCCCGGCCGACAGGGAATAGGTGAAAAACTGTTTTTT.

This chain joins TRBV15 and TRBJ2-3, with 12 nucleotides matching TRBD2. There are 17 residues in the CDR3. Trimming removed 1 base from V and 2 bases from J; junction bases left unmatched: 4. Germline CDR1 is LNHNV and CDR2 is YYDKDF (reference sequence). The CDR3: CATSRVGTSGFTDTQYF. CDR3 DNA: TGTGCCACCAGCAGAGTCGGGACTAGCGGGTTCACAGATACGCAGTATTTT.

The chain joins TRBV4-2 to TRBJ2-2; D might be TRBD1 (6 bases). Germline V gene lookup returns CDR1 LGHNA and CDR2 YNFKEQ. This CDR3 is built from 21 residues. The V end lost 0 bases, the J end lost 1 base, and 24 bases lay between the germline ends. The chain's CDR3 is CASSQDPLRSGLDRNTGELFF. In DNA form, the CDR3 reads TGTGCCAGCAGCCAAGATCCCTTAAGAAGTGGCTTGGACAGGAACACCGGGGAGCTGTTTTTT.

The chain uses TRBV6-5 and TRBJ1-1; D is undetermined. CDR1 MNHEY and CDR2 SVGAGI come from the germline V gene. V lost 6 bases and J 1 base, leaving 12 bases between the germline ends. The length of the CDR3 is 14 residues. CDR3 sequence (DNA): TGTGCCAGCAGCGTCAGGTCAACGAACACTGAAGCTTTCTTT. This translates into CASSVRSTNTEAFF.

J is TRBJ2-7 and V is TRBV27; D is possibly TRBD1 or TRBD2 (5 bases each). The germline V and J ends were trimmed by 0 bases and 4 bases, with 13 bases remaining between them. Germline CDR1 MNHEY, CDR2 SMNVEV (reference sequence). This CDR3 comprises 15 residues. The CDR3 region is CASSLSLGEVYEQYF. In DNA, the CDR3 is TGTGCCAGCAGTTTATCGCTGGGGGAAGTATACGAGCAGTACTTC.

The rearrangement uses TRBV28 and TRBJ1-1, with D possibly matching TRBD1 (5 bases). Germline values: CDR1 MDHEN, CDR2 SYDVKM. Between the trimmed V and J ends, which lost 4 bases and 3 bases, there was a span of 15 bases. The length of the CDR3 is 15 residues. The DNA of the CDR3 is TGTGCCAGCAGTTACCTCGCAGGGTCGGACACTGAAGCTTTCTTT. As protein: CASSYLAGSDTEAFF.

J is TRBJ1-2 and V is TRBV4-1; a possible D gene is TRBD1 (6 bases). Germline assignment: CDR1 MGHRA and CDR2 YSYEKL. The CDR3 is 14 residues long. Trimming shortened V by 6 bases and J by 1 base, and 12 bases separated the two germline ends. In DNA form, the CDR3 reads TGCGCCAGCAGGACAGGCCCCCTTAACTATGGCTACACCTTC. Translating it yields CASRTGPLNYGYTF.

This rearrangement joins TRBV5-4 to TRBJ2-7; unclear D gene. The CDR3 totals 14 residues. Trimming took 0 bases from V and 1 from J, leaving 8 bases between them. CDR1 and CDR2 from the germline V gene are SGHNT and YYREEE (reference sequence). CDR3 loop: CASSLGSVSYEQYF. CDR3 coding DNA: TGTGCCAGCAGCTTGGGGTCAGTATCCTACGAGCAGTACTTC.

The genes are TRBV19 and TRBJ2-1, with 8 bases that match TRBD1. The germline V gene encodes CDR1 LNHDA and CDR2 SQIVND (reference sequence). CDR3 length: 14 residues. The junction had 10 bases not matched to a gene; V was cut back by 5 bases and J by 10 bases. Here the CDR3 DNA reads TGTGCCAGTAGTCCGACGGGGACAGGTGGAGAGCAGTTCTTC. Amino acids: CASSPTGTGGEQFF.

The CDR3 reads CASSGSPPRTQYF. The CDR3 DNA is TGTGCCAGCAGTGGGTCTCCTCCGAGGACCCAGTACTTC. V gene TRBV2 combines with J gene TRBJ2-5, with D unclear. In germline, CDR1 is SNHLY, CDR2 FYNNEI. V was cut by 4 bases and J by 7 bases, with 13 bases left in between. This CDR3 spans 13 amino acids.

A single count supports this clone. CDR3 residues: CASSQDASGSSYEQYF. The CDR3, as DNA: TGTGCCAGCAGCCAAGATGCCAGCGGGAGCTCCTACGAGCAGTACTTC. The J gene is TRBJ2-7, the V gene TRBV4-2; 8 bases are a match to TRBD2. Losses at the gene ends were 0 bases for V and 0 bases for J; bases not matched to a gene: 4. CDR3 length: 16 amino acids. CDR1 is LGHNA, CDR2 YNFKEQ, per germline.

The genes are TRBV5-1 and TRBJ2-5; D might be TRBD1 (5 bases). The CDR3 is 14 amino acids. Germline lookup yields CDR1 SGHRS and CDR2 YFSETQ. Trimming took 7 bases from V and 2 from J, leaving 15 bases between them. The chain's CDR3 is CASQKDTNQETQYF. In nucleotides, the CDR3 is TGCGCCAGCCAGAAGGACACAAATCAAGAGACCCAGTACTTC.

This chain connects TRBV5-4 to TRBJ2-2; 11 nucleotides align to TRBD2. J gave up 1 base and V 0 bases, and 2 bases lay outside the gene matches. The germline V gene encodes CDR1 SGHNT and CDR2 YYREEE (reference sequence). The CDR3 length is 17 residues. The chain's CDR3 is CASSLGLAGGNTGELFF. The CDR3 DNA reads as TGTGCCAGCAGCTTGGGGCTAGCGGGGGGGAACACCGGGGAGCTGTTTTTT.

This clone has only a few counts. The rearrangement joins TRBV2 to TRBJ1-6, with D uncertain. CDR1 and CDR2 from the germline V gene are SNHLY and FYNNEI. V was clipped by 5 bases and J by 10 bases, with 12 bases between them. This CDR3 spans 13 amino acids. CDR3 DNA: TGTGCCAGCAGTCCTAACGGTTGGTCACCCCTCCACTTT. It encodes CASSPNGWSPLHF.

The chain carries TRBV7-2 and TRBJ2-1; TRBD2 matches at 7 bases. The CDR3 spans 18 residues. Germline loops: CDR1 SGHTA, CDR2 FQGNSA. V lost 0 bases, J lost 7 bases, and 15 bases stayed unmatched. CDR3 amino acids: CASSLATGGLAVGNEQFF. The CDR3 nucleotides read TGTGCCAGCAGCTTAGCGACGGGTGGGCTAGCGGTGGGGAATGAGCAGTTCTTC.

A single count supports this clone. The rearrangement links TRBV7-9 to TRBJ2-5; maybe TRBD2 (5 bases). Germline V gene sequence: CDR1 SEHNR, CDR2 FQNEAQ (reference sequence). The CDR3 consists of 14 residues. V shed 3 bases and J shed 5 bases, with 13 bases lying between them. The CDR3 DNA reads TGTGCCAGCAGCTTTTTCGGGATTGGGGAGACCCAGTACTTC. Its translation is CASSFFGIGETQYF.

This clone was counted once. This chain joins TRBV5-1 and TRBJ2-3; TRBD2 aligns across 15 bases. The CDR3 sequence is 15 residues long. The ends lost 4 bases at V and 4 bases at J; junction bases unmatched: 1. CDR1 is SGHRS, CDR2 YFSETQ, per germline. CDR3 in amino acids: CASSRTSGRADTQYF. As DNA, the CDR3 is TGCGCCAGCAGCCGGACTAGCGGGAGGGCAGATACGCAGTATTTT.

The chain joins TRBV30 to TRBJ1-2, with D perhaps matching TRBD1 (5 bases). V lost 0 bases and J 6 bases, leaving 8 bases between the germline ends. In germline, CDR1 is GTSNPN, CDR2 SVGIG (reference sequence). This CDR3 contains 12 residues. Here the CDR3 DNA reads TGTGCCTGGAGTGTAAAGGGACATGGCTACACCTTC. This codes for CAWSVKGHGYTF.

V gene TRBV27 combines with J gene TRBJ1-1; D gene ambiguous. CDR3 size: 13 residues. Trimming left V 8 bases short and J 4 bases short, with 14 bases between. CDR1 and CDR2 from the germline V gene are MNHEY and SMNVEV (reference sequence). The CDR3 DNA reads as TGTGCCAGCCTGTTGGAAGTGGGCACTGAAGCTTTCTTT. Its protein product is CASLLEVGTEAFF.

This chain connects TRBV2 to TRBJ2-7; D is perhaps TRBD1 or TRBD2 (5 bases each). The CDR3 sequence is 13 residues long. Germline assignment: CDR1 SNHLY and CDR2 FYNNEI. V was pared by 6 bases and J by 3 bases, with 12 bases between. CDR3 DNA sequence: TGTGCCAGCAGGGGTAGGGGAGACTACGAGCAGTACTTC. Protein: CASRGRGDYEQYF.